This TCR beta chain was recovered during a study of OX40 agonist ivuxolimab in advanced cancers. In this sample, this clone turned up a few times. Produced via immunoSEQ multiplex PCR; TCRdb's table is partial and in-frame only. The sample carries over 80,000 clones, 83% recorded once. The length of the CDR3 is 16 residues. Germline lookup yields CDR1 SGDLS and CDR2 YYNGEE. J was trimmed by 7 bases and V by 3 bases; bases with no gene match: 12. The sample in question was CD4+ or CD8+ T cells sorted from blood, obtained in a trial of the OX40 agonist ivuxolimab. The sequence was obtained from an adult with an advanced solid tumor such as melanoma, head and neck, liver or kidney cancer. The chain combines TRBV9 with TRBJ1-2; 10 nucleotides line up with TRBD1. Here the CDR3 reads CASSGEGTGALGGYTF. In DNA, the CDR3 is TGTGCCAGCAGCGGGGAGGGGACAGGGGCGTTGGGTGGCTACACCTTC.